This T cell receptor beta chain was found in a study of OX40 agonist ivuxolimab in advanced cancers. Background on the study: A mean age of about 56 years, range roughly 23 to 85, was recorded, and approximately 79% were male.

CDR1 and CDR2 (germline): SGHRS, YFSETQ. Trimming removed 4 bases from V and 2 bases from J; junction bases left unmatched: 3. CDR3 length: 16 residues. Repertoires were generated with immunoSEQ multiplex PCR, while TCRdb's copy carries only in-frame clones and drops some. The data show tens of thousands of clones, over 75% seen once. The table lists this clone with a few counts. The receptor's source is an adult with an advanced solid tumor such as melanoma, head and neck, liver or kidney cancer. The material sequenced was CD4+ or CD8+ T cells sorted from blood, taken in a trial of the OX40 agonist ivuxolimab. The J gene is TRBJ2-1, the V gene TRBV5-1; TRBD2 agrees at 13 bases. For the CDR3, the DNA is TGCGCCAGCAGCGGACTAGCGGGAGAAGCCTACAATGAGCAGTTCTTC. This gives the protein CASSGLAGEAYNEQFF.